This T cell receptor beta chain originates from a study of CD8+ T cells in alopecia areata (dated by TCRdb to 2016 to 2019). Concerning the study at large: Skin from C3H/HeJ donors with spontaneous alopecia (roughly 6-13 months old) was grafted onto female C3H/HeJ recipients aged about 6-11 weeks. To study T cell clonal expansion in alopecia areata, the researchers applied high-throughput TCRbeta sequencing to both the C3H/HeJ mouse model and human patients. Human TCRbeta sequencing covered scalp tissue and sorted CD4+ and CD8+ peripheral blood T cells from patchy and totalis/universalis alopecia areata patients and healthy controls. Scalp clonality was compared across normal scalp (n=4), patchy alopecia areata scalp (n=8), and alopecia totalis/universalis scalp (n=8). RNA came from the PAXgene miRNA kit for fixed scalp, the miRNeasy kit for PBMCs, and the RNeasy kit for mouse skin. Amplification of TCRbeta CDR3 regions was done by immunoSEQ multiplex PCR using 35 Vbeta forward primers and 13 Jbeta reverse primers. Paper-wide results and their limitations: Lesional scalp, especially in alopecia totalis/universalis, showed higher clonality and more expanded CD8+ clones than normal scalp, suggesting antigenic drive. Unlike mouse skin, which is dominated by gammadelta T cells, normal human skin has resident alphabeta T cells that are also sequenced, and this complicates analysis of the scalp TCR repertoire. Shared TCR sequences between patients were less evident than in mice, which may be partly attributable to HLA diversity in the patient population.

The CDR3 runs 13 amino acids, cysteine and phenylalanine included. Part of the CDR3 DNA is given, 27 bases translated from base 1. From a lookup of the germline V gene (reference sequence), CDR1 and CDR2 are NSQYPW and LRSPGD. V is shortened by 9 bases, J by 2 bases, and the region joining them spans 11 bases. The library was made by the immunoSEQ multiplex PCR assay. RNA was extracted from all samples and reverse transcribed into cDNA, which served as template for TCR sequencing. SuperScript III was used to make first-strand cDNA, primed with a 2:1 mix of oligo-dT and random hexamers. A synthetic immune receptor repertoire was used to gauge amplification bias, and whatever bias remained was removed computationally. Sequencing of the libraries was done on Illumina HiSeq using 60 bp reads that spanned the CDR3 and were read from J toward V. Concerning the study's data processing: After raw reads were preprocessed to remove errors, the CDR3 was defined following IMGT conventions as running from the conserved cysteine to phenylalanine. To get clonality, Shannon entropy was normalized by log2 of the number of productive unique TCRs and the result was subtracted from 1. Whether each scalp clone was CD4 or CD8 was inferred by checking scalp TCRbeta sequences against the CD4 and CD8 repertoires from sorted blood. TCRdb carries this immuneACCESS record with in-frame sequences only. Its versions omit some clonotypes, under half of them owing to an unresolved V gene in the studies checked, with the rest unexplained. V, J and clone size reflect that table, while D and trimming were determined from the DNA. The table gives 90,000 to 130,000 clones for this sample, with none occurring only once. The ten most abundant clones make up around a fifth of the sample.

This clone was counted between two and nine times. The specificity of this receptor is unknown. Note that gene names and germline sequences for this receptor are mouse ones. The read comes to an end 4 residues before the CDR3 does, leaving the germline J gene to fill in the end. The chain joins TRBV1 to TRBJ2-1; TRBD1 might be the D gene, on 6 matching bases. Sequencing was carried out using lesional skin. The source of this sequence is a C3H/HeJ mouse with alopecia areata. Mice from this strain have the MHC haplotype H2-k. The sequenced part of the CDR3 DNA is TGCACCTGTGGTAAGGGGGACTATGCT. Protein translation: CTCGKGDYA. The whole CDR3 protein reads CTCGKGDYAEQFF.